This entry is about one T cell receptor (beta chain). Per the authors' pipeline: Reference gene primer amplification gave estimated nucleated cell counts. Libraries were prepared by immunoSEQ multiplex PCR; TCRdb keeps only in-frame clonotypes and omits some of them. The V and J calls and the clone size are those of that table, but D and trimming were determined from the DNA. The repertoire consists of about 200,000 clones, with around 86% occurring once and the leading ten covering around 3%. These data come from a study of blood T cell repertoires in COVID-19. The length of the CDR3 is 15 residues. With 6 bases clipped from V and 0 bases from J, the junction kept 6 bases outside the gene matches. In germline, CDR1 is MNHEY, CDR2 SMNVEV (reference sequence).

This TCR came from a man in his 60s with acute or convalescent COVID-19. The rearrangement joins TRBV27 to TRBJ1-2; TRBD1 agrees at 8 bases. Source material: peripheral blood. CDR3 sequence (DNA): TGTGCCAGCAGCCGGACAGGGAACCCTAACTATGGCTACACCTTC. Translation gives CASSRTGNPNYGYTF.